Listed below are T cell receptor beta chains from one sample, sequenced in a study of T and B cells in COVID-19 patients. TCRdb itself ran the multiplex PCR reads through MiXCR, one entry per CDR3 protein. The sample has over a thousand distinct CDR3 sequences, roughly 20% seen once. Sequencing used blood. The receptor set was obtained from a human donor with active COVID-19. The donor label of this sample is uncertain. CDR3s include the opening cysteine and the closing phenylalanine or tryptophan. D genes are given only for firm matches. Expanded clones are given a class, and other clones once, few, many or no size at all.

d_gene	v_gene	j_gene	abundance	CDR3nt	CDR3aa
TRBD1	TRBV12-3/TRBV12-4	TRBJ1-1	few	TGTGCCAGCAGTGCCCCCCGGACAGGGGGCACTGAAGCTTTCTTT	CASSAPRTGGTEAFF
TRBD1	TRBV20-1	TRBJ1-2	few	TGCAGTGCTTCTCCAGTCAGGGGGAACTATGGCTACACCTTC	CSASPVRGNYGYTF
TRBD1	TRBV5-6	TRBJ2-7	medium-sized	TGTGCCAGCAGCTTGGGGGGACAGGGGCCCTACGAGCAGTACTTC	CASSLGGQGPYEQYF
TRBD2	TRBV5-1	TRBJ2-3	few	TGCGCCAGCAGCATCACTAGCGGGAGTACAGATACGCAGTATTTT	CASSITSGSTDTQYF
TRBD2	TRBV4-3	TRBJ2-2	many	TGCGCCAGCAGTCGAAGCGGGAGTTTCACCGGGGAGCTGTTTTTT	CASSRSGSFTGELFF
TRBD2	TRBV27	TRBJ2-3	medium-sized	TGTGCCAGCAGAGGGTGGGCGGGGGGCACAGATACGCAGTATTTT	CASRGWAGGTDTQYF
TRBD2	TRBV10-3	TRBJ2-5	medium-sized	TGTGCCACCGGACTAGCGGGAGCGATGCAAGAGACCCAGTACTTC	CATGLAGAMQETQYF
NA	TRBV20-1	TRBJ2-7	medium-sized	TGCAAGGCACTCTCGGGTCACGAGCAGTACTTC	CKALSGHEQYF
NA	TRBV27	TRBJ2-2	medium-sized	TGTGCCAGCAGCCTCCCCGGGACGGGGACCGGGGAGCTGTTTTTT	CASSLPGTGTGELFF
NA	TRBV20-1	TRBJ2-1	many	TGCAGTGCTAGAGAGGAGGGGGGCTCCTACAATGAGCAGTTCTTC	CSAREEGGSYNEQFF
NA	TRBV19	TRBJ1-5	medium-sized	TGTGCCAGTAGGATTGCAGGGGTGCATCAGCCCCAGCATTTT	CASRIAGVHQPQHF
NA	TRBV6-1	TRBJ1-2	medium-sized	TGTGCCAGCAGTGAGCACCCCCCCTATGGCTACACCTTC	CASSEHPPYGYTF
NA	TRBV7-2	TRBJ1-4	NA	TGTGCCAGCAGCTTACGGGGTAATGAAAAACTGTTTTTT	CASSLRGNEKLFF
TRBD2	TRBV20-1	TRBJ2-1	NA	TGCAGTGCTAGGGGGGGGTCCGGGAGGGACTACAATGAGCAGTTCTTC	CSARGGSGRDYNEQFF
NA	TRBV6-5	TRBJ1-5	medium-sized	TGTGCCAGCACACCCCCGGGCGGGAATCAGCCCCAGCATTTT	CASTPPGGNQPQHF
NA	TRBV6-2/TRBV6-3	TRBJ1-2	medium-sized	TGTGCCAGCAGCCCCCAGGAGGGACGGAGGGGCTACACCTTC	CASSPQEGRRGYTF
NA	TRBV11-2	TRBJ2-1	NA	TGTGCCAGCAGCTTAGGGGGGACTGGGTTTTACGTCGAGTTCTTC	CASSLGGTGFYVEFF
NA	TRBV2	TRBJ1-5	NA	TGTGCCAGCAGTGAAACAGAAGATCAGCCCCAGCATTTT	CASSETEDQPQHF
NA	TRBV7-2	TRBJ2-1	few	TGTGCCAGCAGCTTTTTTTGGCTAGCGAACCACAATGAGCAGTTCTTC	CASSFFWLANHNEQFF
TRBD1	TRBV28	TRBJ1-4	NA	TGTGCCAGCAGCCCGGGACAGGTCGAGGAAAAACTGTTTTTT	CASSPGQVEEKLFF
NA	TRBV5-4	TRBJ1-1	many	TGTGCCAGCAGCCCTCAAAGGGGCGCTGAAGCTTTCTTT	CASSPQRGAEAFF
NA	TRBV24-1	TRBJ2-6	many	TGTGCCACCAGTCCGAACTTAGTCTCTGGGGCCAACGTCCTGACTTTC	CATSPNLVSGANVLTF
TRBD1	TRBV6-1	TRBJ1-2	NA	TGTGCCAGCAGCAGGGGGCAGAACTATGGCTACACCTTC	CASSRGQNYGYTF
TRBD2	TRBV5-4	TRBJ2-5	NA	TGTGGCGGCAGCTTGGGGGGGGTAGACCAAGAGACTCAGTACTTC	CGGSLGGVDQETQYF
NA	TRBV6-2/TRBV6-3	TRBJ1-1	NA	TGTGCCAGCAGGCCAGTCAGGGGTATCACTGAAGCTTTCTTT	CASRPVRGITEAFF
NA	TRBV7-2	TRBJ2-1	NA	TGTGCCAGCAGCTTATACGTTTCTGAGCAGTTCTTC	CASSLYVSEQFF
TRBD1	TRBV7-2	TRBJ2-7	many	TGTGCCAGCAGCCCAGAGGGACAGGGTGCCTACGAGCAGTACTTC	CASSPEGQGAYEQYF
TRBD1	TRBV18	TRBJ1-5	few	TGTGCCAGCTCACTGGGGACAGGACAAAACAATCAGCCCCAGCATTTT	CASSLGTGQNNQPQHF
NA	TRBV5-1	TRBJ1-6	NA	TGCGCCAGCAGCCCGGGGGGAGGAAGGTCACCCCTCCACTTT	CASSPGGGRSPLHF
TRBD2	TRBV7-9	TRBJ2-7	NA	TGTGCCAGCAGCTCCCTAGCGGCGGGAGATCGCTACGAGCAGTACTTC	CASSSLAAGDRYEQYF
NA	TRBV20-1	TRBJ2-1	NA	TGCAGTGCAGGGAGGGGGTCCTACAATGAGCAGTTCTTC	CSAGRGSYNEQFF
TRBD2	TRBV20-1	TRBJ2-1	few	TGCAGTGCTAGACCCGGGACTAGCGGTTTAAATGAGCAGTTCTTC	CSARPGTSGLNEQFF
TRBD1	TRBV30	TRBJ1-1	medium-sized	TGTGCCTGGACTCGTGGGACAGGGTACACTGAAGCTTTCTTT	CAWTRGTGYTEAFF
NA	TRBV18	TRBJ1-4	medium-sized	TGTGCCAGCTCACCGGGGATGGGAAAACTGTTTTTT	CASSPGMGKLFF
NA	TRBV6-1	TRBJ1-1	many	TGTGCCAGCAGGGGCACATCTAACACTGAAGCTTTCTTT	CASRGTSNTEAFF
NA	TRBV28	TRBJ1-1	NA	TGTGCCAGCAGTTTAGGTTCCATAGGAGCTTTCTTT	CASSLGSIGAFF
TRBD2	TRBV19	TRBJ2-1	large	TGTGCCAGTAGTATAGAGGCTAGCGGGAGTAATGAGCAGTTCTTC	CASSIEASGSNEQFF
NA	TRBV19	TRBJ2-1	NA	TGTGCCAGTCAGGGCTTAGTGAACACCGGTGAGCTGTTCTTC	CASQGLVNTGELFF
NA	TRBV20-1	TRBJ1-1	few	TGCAGTGCTAGAGATTCCCGACAGGTTAACACTGAAGCTTTCTTT	CSARDSRQVNTEAFF
NA	TRBV7-9	TRBJ1-3	many	TGTGCCAGCAGCCCTATGAAGGGCTCTGGAAACACCATATATTTT	CASSPMKGSGNTIYF
NA	TRBV2	TRBJ2-6	NA	TGTGCCAGCAGTGCCAGGGGATCTGGGGCCAACGTCCTGACTTTC	CASSARGSGANVLTF
NA	TRBV4-3	TRBJ2-2	NA	TGCGCCAGCAGCCGGGAGGGGGGGCCCACAAACACCGGGGAGCTGTTTTTT	CASSREGGPTNTGELFF
TRBD2	TRBV20-1	TRBJ2-7	NA	TGCAGTGCTACTCGCCCACGTAGCGGGAGGAGCTCCTACGAGCAGTACTTC	CSATRPRSGRSSYEQYF
NA	TRBV18	TRBJ2-7	medium-sized	TGTGCCAGCTCACACCAGTCCGGGACAATCATTTCCAACGAGCAGTACTTC	CASSHQSGTIISNEQYF
NA	TRBV9	TRBJ2-7	NA	TGTGCCAGCAGCGTAGGCCCAGCGTCCCACGAGCAGTACTTC	CASSVGPASHEQYF
NA	TRBV19	TRBJ1-5	medium-sized	TGTGCCAGCCAATTACAGGGTCCGCCCCAGCATTTT	CASQLQGPPQHF
TRBD2	TRBV6-6	TRBJ2-7	NA	TGTGCCAGCAGTTCCCCCCTTACGACTAGCGGCACCTACGAGCAGTACTTC	CASSSPLTTSGTYEQYF
NA	TRBV6-6	TRBJ2-1	medium-sized	TGTGCCAGCAGTTCATTTGGGGGAGAGGCGGGGGAGCAGTTCTTC	CASSSFGGEAGEQFF
NA	TRBV18	TRBJ1-4	medium-sized	TGTGCCAGCTCAAAGTTCATCGGGGGGAATGAAAAACTGTTTTTT	CASSKFIGGNEKLFF
NA	TRBV6-5	TRBJ2-7	NA	TGTGCCAGCAGTTACTCGATGGCCGATATCACAGGGCGCGAGCAGTACTTC	CASSYSMADITGREQYF
NA	TRBV12-3/TRBV12-4	TRBJ1-1	once	TGTGCCAGCAGTTTATTTGGGTCGAACACTGAAGCTTTCTTT	CASSLFGSNTEAFF
NA	TRBV6-5	TRBJ2-5	medium-sized	TGTGCCAGCAGGGGGCCCCTTACCGGAGAGACCCAGTACTTC	CASRGPLTGETQYF
NA	TRBV11-1	TRBJ2-1	NA	TGTGCCAGCAGACCGACAGCGGGCCGGCCGGAGCAGTTCTTC	CASRPTAGRPEQFF
TRBD2	TRBV5-1	TRBJ2-3	few	TGCGCCAGCAGCTTGGCGGGGACTAGCGGGAGGAGCGACACAGATACGCAGTATTTT	CASSLAGTSGRSDTDTQYF
NA	TRBV6-1	TRBJ1-2	few	TGTGCCAGCAGTGAAGCCGGGAGATGGGGAGCGTATGGCTACACCTTC	CASSEAGRWGAYGYTF
TRBD2	TRBV6-1	TRBJ2-3	many	TGTGCCAGCAGGGGGGGGGGGAGCGGGCACACAGATACGCAGTATTTT	CASRGGGSGHTDTQYF
NA	TRBV7-2	TRBJ2-7	few	TGTGCCAGCAGCTCACAGGGATTGGGCGAGCAGTACTTC	CASSSQGLGEQYF
TRBD1	TRBV7-6	TRBJ2-7	medium-sized	TGTGCCAGCAGCTTAGTCTCTGGGACAGGGGTTGGCTACGAGCAGTACTTC	CASSLVSGTGVGYEQYF
NA	TRBV21-1	TRBJ2-1	NA	TGTGCCAGCAGCAAGAGCCGGGAGACCTACAATGAGCAGTTCTTC	CASSKSRETYNEQFF
TRBD2	TRBV19	TRBJ2-1	medium-sized	TGTGCCAGTAGTGTCACAGGGACTAGCTCCTACAATGAGCAGTTCTTC	CASSVTGTSSYNEQFF